What follows are 32 T cell receptor beta chains derived from one specimen sequenced in a study of CD8 T cells in Susac syndrome. The authors reverse transcribed roughly 0.5 to 1 ug RNA with random hexamers. MiXCR, run by TCRdb on the immunoSEQ multiplex PCR reads, gives a single entry per CDR3 protein. This table has about 200,000 distinct CDR3 sequences, just under 95% appearing once. The sample was CD4+ T cells from PBMCs. The source of these receptors is a human donor with multiple sclerosis.

On this clonotype: The CDR3 ends on some other residue instead of the conserved phenylalanine or tryptophan, so this is likely a read error. The chain uses TRBV14 and TRBJ1-2; D not certain. Per germline, CDR1 SGHDN and CDR2 FVKESK. V lost 1 base and J lost 3, with 3 bases in between. This CDR3 comprises 12 residues. The CDR3, as DNA: TGTGCCAGCAGCCAAGCGGACTATGGCTACACCCTC. Amino acid sequence: CASSQADYGYTL.

V usage is TRBV2 and J usage is TRBJ2-1, with D unclear. The V end lost 9 bases, the J end lost 5 bases, and 14 bases lay between the germline ends. The CDR3 sequence is 13 residues long. CDR1 and CDR2 (germline): SNHLY, FYNNEI. The chain's CDR3 is CASRRRYDNEQFF. The DNA of the CDR3 is TGTGCCAGTCGCCGGCGGTATGACAATGAGCAGTTCTTC. Looking up the rest from reference TRBV2 and TRBJ2-1 gives the full variable domain: EPEVTQTPSHQVTQMGQEVILRCVPISNHLYFYWYRQILGQKVEFLVSFYNNEISEKSEIFDDQFSVERPDGSNFTLKIRSTKLEDSAMYFCASRRRYDNEQFFGPGTRLTVL.

V and J are TRBV2 and TRBJ2-1; D is perhaps TRBD1 (6 bases). This CDR3 has 11 residues. Trimming cost V 10 bases and J 10 bases, with 14 bases left between them. The germline gives CDR1 SNHLY, CDR2 FYNNEI. CDR3 nucleotides: TGTGCCATTGTACAGGGCGGCGAGCAGTTCTTC. Protein product: CAIVQGGEQFF.

This clonotype was observed once. The chain is built from TRBV30 and TRBJ2-1; TRBD1 matches at 9 bases. Germline CDR1 is GTSNPN and CDR2 is SVGIG (reference sequence). The CDR3 has 13 residues. J gave up 6 bases and V 2 bases, and 2 bases lay outside the gene matches. The CDR3 here is CAWSPTGGNEQFF. The CDR3 DNA is TGTGCCTGGAGTCCGACAGGGGGCAATGAGCAGTTCTTC.

The V gene is TRBV5-6, the J gene TRBJ2-7; 11 bases agree with TRBD1. In germline, CDR1 is SGHDT, CDR2 YYEEEE. Trimming cost V 4 bases and J 3 bases; bases outside gene matches: 3. The CDR3 consists of 14 residues. The CDR3 region has the DNA TGTGCCAGCAGCGCGGGACAGGGGGGCTACGAGCAGTACGTC. It is translated as CASSAGQGGYEQYV.

The genes are TRBV6-6 and TRBJ2-7, with 8 bases that match TRBD1. The CDR3 has 14 residues. With V trimmed by 6 bases and J by 2 bases, 6 bases remained unmatched. The V gene's germline CDR1 is MNHNY and CDR2 SVGAGI (reference sequence). The CDR3 region is CASSGQGAPYEQYF. CDR3 coding DNA: TGTGCCAGCAGCGGGCAGGGGGCCCCCTACGAGCAGTACTTC.

The V call is TRBV3-1, the J call TRBJ2-3, with D possibly TRBD2 on 5 matching bases. Germline lookup yields CDR1 LGHDT and CDR2 YNNKEL (reference sequence). V dropped 6 bases and J dropped 2 bases, with 15 bases sitting between them. The CDR3 is 15 residues long. The chain's CDR3 is CASSSMASPTDTQYF. CDR3 bases: TGTGCCAGCAGTTCAATGGCTAGCCCCACAGATACGCAGTATTTT.

The gene calls are TRBV20-1 and TRBJ2-7, with 10 bases that match TRBD2. The germline V gene encodes CDR1 DFQATT and CDR2 SNEGSKA (reference sequence). V lost 0 bases to trimming and J lost 6 bases; unmatched junction nucleotides: 8. This CDR3 is 15 amino acids long. CDR3 nucleotide sequence: TGCAGTGCTAGAGATCCCCTAGCGGGGGTTCGCGAGCAGTACTTC. Protein sequence: CSARDPLAGVREQYF.

V is TRBV11-2 and J is TRBJ2-7; 10 bases line up with TRBD1. CDR3 size: 13 residues. Germline V gene sequence: CDR1 SGHAT, CDR2 FQNNGV. V shed 5 bases and J 5 bases; nucleotides not matched to a gene: 3. The CDR3, as DNA: TGTGCCAGCAGCCGGGACAGGGGCAACGAGCAGTACTTC. Translation: CASSRDRGNEQYF.

This chain connects TRBV27 to TRBJ2-7; a weak D match, TRBD2 (6 bases). The CDR3 sequence is 13 residues long. Germline V gives CDR1 MNHEY, CDR2 SMNVEV (reference sequence). Trimming removed 6 bases from V and 2 bases from J, with 11 bases in between. CDR3 sequence: CASRGLVTYEQYF. The CDR3 DNA reads TGTGCCAGCAGGGGACTTGTAACCTACGAGCAGTACTTC.

The chain carries TRBV29-1 and TRBJ2-3; D might be TRBD1 (6 bases). Trimming took off 5 bases at V and 4 bases at J, with 10 bases between the two ends. The CDR3 has 12 amino acids. Looked up from germline, CDR1 is SQVTM and CDR2 is ANQGSEA. The CDR3 protein is CSVSTGSDTQYF. The CDR3, as DNA: TGCAGCGTTTCCACAGGGTCAGATACGCAGTATTTT.

V usage is TRBV3-1 and J usage is TRBJ1-2; D is undetermined. The CDR3 extends over 13 amino acids. Trimming took 0 bases from V and 2 from J, leaving 4 bases between them. Germline V CDR1 and CDR2: LGHDT, YNNKEL (reference sequence). CDR3 residues: CASSQEGNYGYTF. CDR3 nucleotides: TGTGCCAGCAGCCAAGAAGGGAACTATGGCTACACCTTC. Full variable domain (rest looked up from reference TRBV3-1 and TRBJ1-2): DTAVSQTPKYLVTQMGNDKSIKCEQNLGHDTMYWYKQDSKKFLKIMFSYNNKELIINETVPNRFSPKSPDKAHLNLHINSLELGDSAVYFCASSQEGNYGYTFGSGTRLTVV.

As regards this clonotype: One end of the junction does not line up with germline, which may come from a read error. V usage is TRBV7-7 and J usage is TRBJ2-5; 12 nucleotides agree with TRBD2. The CDR3 consists of 16 residues. Germline assignment: CDR1 SSHAT and CDR2 FNYEAQ (reference sequence). Here the CDR3 reads CASSPGLAGSAETQYF. The DNA of the CDR3 is TGTGCTAGCAGTCCGGGACTAGCGGGTAGTGCAGAGACCCAGTACTTC.

The rearrangement uses TRBV29-1 and TRBJ2-3; D is unresolved. The length of the CDR3 is 16 residues. The germline V and J ends were trimmed by 7 bases and 6 bases, with 26 bases remaining between them. Germline values: CDR1 SQVTM, CDR2 ANQGSEA. The CDR3 DNA is TGCAGCGCCACCTCCCTATCCGGTTTCCTAGGGGATACGCAGTATTTT. Translating gives CSATSLSGFLGDTQYF.

The V gene is TRBV2, the J gene TRBJ1-6; 9 bases line up with TRBD1. J gave up 10 bases and V 8 bases, and 9 bases lay outside the gene matches. Germline CDR1 and CDR2: SNHLY and FYNNEI. The CDR3 sequence is 14 residues long. CDR3 DNA: TGTGCCAGCCTACCGGGACAGGGTGTCTCACCCCTCCACTTT. It encodes CASLPGQGVSPLHF.

CDR3: CAWRGGQGPYEQYF. CDR3 sequence (DNA): TGTGCCTGGAGAGGAGGACAGGGGCCCTACGAGCAGTACTTC. V usage is TRBV30 and J usage is TRBJ2-7; TRBD1 agrees at 9 bases. Per the germline V gene, CDR1 is GTSNPN and CDR2 is SVGIG (reference sequence). CDR3 length: 14 amino acids. Trimming cost V 3 bases and J 2 bases; bases outside gene matches: 5. The full variable domain, in which reference TRBV30 and TRBJ2-7 provide the parts outside the CDR3, is SQTIHQWPATLVQPVGSPLSLECTVEGTSNPNLYWYRQAAGRGLQLLFYSVGIGQISSEVPQNLSASRPQDRQFILSSKKLLLSDSGFYLCAWRGGQGPYEQYFGPGTRLTVT.

V and J are TRBV4-2 and TRBJ1-4; no reliable D call. The CDR3 loop spans 16 amino acids. CDR1 and CDR2 from the germline V gene are LGHNA and YNFKEQ. Trimming took off 0 bases at V and 1 base at J, with 9 bases between the two ends. CDR3 DNA sequence: TGTGCCAGCAGCCAAGATTTAGGGAGAACTAATGAAAAACTGTTTTTT. Amino acid sequence: CASSQDLGRTNEKLFF.

This chain joins TRBV13 and TRBJ2-5; the D gene is possibly TRBD1 (5 bases). Germline CDR1 and CDR2: PRHDT and FYEKMQ (reference sequence). This CDR3 is built from 13 residues. V lost 7 bases and J lost 7, with 16 bases in between. The CDR3 is CASTPGQRGTQYF. CDR3 bases: TGTGCCAGCACCCCCGGGCAAAGGGGGACCCAGTACTTC.

The CDR3 loop is CASGTSEYEQFF. The CDR3 DNA is TGTGCCAGTGGGACTAGCGAGTATGAGCAGTTCTTC. The chain couples TRBV2 to TRBJ2-1, with 10 bases that match TRBD2. This CDR3 comprises 12 residues. J was trimmed by 8 bases and V by 9 bases; bases with no gene match: 4. Germline CDR1 reads SNHLY; CDR2 reads FYNNEI.

This chain's CDR3 is CASSHSGLRDTQYF. As DNA, the CDR3 is TGTGCCAGCAGCCATTCGGGACTTCGTGATACGCAGTATTTT. This chain uses TRBV3-1 with TRBJ2-3, with a weak D call TRBD2 (6 bases). Trimming shortened V by 3 bases and J by 6 bases, and 13 bases separated the two germline ends. CDR1 LGHDT and CDR2 YNNKEL come from the germline V gene (reference sequence). The CDR3 totals 14 residues.

The chain recombines TRBV5-1 with TRBJ1-2; D remains unclear. In germline, CDR1 is SGHRS, CDR2 YFSETQ. V lost 4 bases and J lost 4, with 11 bases in between. The CDR3 has 13 amino acids. As DNA, the CDR3 is TGCGCCAGCAGCGAAAGGTACTCCTATGGCTACACCTTC. Residues: CASSERYSYGYTF.

The V call is TRBV6-6, the J call TRBJ2-3, with 8 bases matching TRBD1. V was pared by 4 bases and J by 1 base, with 1 base of the junction left unmatched. Per the germline V gene, CDR1 is MNHNY and CDR2 is SVGAGI (reference sequence). The CDR3 spans 14 residues. The CDR3 bases are TGTGCCAGCAGTTTCAGGGGGCGCACAGATACGCAGTATTTT. It encodes CASSFRGRTDTQYF.

The chain employs TRBV10-3 and TRBJ1-1; no clear D gene. Germline loops: CDR1 ENHRY, CDR2 SYGVKD. This CDR3 has 14 amino acids. The V end lost 8 bases, the J end lost 4 bases, and 17 bases lay between the germline ends. This CDR3 is CAIGKRPDGTEAFF. The CDR3 region has the DNA TGTGCCATCGGTAAAAGGCCAGACGGCACTGAAGCTTTCTTT.

V is TRBV5-6 and J is TRBJ1-6; 7 bases line up with TRBD1. Per germline, CDR1 SGHDT and CDR2 YYEEEE. CDR3 size: 14 residues. The trim removed 4 bases at V and 8 bases at J, leaving 6 bases unmatched. The CDR3, as DNA: TGTGCCAGCAGCCCCGACAGGGTATATTCACCCCTCCACTTT. As protein: CASSPDRVYSPLHF.

The chain combines TRBV14 with TRBJ1-1; D is ambiguous. Per germline, CDR1 SGHDN and CDR2 FVKESK. The V end lost 2 bases, the J end lost 7 bases, and 8 bases lay between the germline ends. There are 12 residues in the CDR3. Written as DNA, the CDR3 is TGTGCCAGCAGCCAATCGGGCAGTGAAGCTTTCTTT. This codes for CASSQSGSEAFF.

The chain is built from TRBV6-5 and TRBJ2-7, with D maybe TRBD2 (6 bases). Germline V gene lookup returns CDR1 MNHEY and CDR2 SVGAGI. The V end lost 5 bases, the J end lost 6 bases, and 14 bases lay between the germline ends. The CDR3 sequence is 13 residues long. CDR3 region: CASSGGVGSEQYV. DNA for the CDR3: TGTGCCAGCAGTGGAGGGGTGGGGAGCGAGCAGTACGTC.

The chain carries TRBV12-3 or TRBV12-4 and TRBJ1-6; D not resolved. V gave up 7 bases and J gave up 11 bases, with 15 bases separating them. CDR3 length equals 13 residues. For the CDR3, the DNA is TGTGCCAGCAAGTTGGCCGGAGGGCCACCCCTCCACTTT. It translates to CASKLAGGPPLHF.

This clonotype was detected once. The V and J genes are TRBV6-1 and TRBJ2-5, with D unclear. From germline, CDR1 is MNHNS and CDR2 SASEGT. Trimming removed 2 bases at V and 4 bases at J, with 11 bases between. There are 14 residues in the CDR3. The CDR3 sequence is CASSETHGLETQYF. In DNA, the CDR3 is TGTGCCAGCAGTGAAACCCATGGGTTAGAGACCCAGTACTTC.

V usage is TRBV15 and J usage is TRBJ2-7; TRBD1 agrees at 8 bases. The CDR3 runs 14 residues. CDR1 is LNHNV and CDR2 is YYDKDF in the germline V gene (reference sequence). The V gene end was trimmed by 3 bases and the J gene end by 5 bases; junction bases not matched to a gene: 6. The CDR3, as DNA: TGTGCCACCAGCAGGAGGACAGGGTTCCACGAGCAGTACGTC. It specifies CATSRRTGFHEQYV.

The chain links TRBV5-1 to TRBJ1-6, with 10 bases aligning to TRBD1. The V gene end was trimmed by 4 bases and the J gene end by 9 bases; junction bases not matched to a gene: 10. The CDR3 length is 16 residues. The germline V gene has CDR1 SGHRS and CDR2 YFSETQ. The DNA for the CDR3 is TGCGCCAGCAGCCCTCCGGGACAGGGGAACTCTTCACCCCTCCACTTT. It specifies CASSPPGQGNSSPLHF.

The V and J genes are TRBV7-6 and TRBJ2-2; D could derive from TRBD1 or TRBD2 (5 bases each). CDR3 size: 16 residues. V was shortened by 5 bases and J by 6 bases, with 19 bases between the two germline ends. CDR1 is SGHVS and CDR2 is FNYEAQ in the germline V gene. The CDR3: CASSLDPGAFAGELFF. CDR3 nucleotides: TGTGCCAGCAGCCTAGACCCCGGGGCCTTCGCCGGGGAGCTGTTTTTT.

The V call is TRBV20-1, the J call TRBJ2-5; TRBD2 matches at 12 bases. CDR3 length: 17 amino acids. The ends lost 6 bases at V and 4 bases at J; junction bases unmatched: 15. Germline-derived CDR1 and CDR2 are DFQATT and SNEGSKA (reference sequence). CDR3 protein: CSARPTSGGVGGETQYF. Here the CDR3 DNA reads TGCAGTGCCAGGCCGACTAGCGGGGGTGTTGGGGGAGAGACCCAGTACTTC.